This T cell receptor beta chain was captured by sequencing in a study of blood T cells in healthy people across ages. Study context: Per two T cells, template switching captured roughly one barcoded beta molecule. Overall study results and limits: Estimated diversity across one million T cells was deemed an underestimate. Compared with aged donors, long-lived donors showed fewer expanded clones, suggesting selection.

CDR3 length equals 16 residues. CDR1 is MGHRA and CDR2 is YSYEKL in the germline V gene. V gave up 0 bases and J gave up 7 bases, with 13 bases separating them. A remark on this clonotype: Its cognate antigen is unknown.

The study recruited healthy Caucasian donors from Russia who were aged roughly 6 to 90. The authors ran a second PCR of about 7 to 11 cycles using a sample-barcoded 5' primer and a J-beta primer mix. In TCRdb, the 5' RACE reads were re-called with MiXCR into one record per CDR3 protein. This sample carries about 1.8 million distinct CDR3 sequences, about 49% of them seen once, and the ten largest clones take around 2.1%. Sequenced: blood. The chain uses TRBV4-1 and TRBJ1-6, with D perhaps TRBD1 (5 bases). The clonotype comes from a woman in her 40s in good health. This CDR3 reads CASSQDSPRANSPLHF. The CDR3 nucleotides read TGCGCCAGCAGCCAAGATTCGCCCAGGGCGAATTCACCCCTCCACTTT.